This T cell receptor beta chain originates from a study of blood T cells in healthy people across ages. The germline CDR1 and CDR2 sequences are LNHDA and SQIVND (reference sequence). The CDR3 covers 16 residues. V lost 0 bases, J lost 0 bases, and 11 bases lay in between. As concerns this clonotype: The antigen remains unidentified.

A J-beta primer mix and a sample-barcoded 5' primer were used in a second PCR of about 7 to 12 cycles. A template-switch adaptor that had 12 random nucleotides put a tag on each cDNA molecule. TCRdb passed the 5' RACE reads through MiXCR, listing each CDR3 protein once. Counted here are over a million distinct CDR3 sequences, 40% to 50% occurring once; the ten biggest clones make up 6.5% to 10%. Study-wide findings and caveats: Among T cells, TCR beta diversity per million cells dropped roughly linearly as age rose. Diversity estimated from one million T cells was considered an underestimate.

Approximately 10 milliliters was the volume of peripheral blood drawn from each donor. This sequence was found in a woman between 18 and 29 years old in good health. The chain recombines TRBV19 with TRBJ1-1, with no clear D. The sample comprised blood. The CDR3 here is CASSIDGGDMNTEAFF. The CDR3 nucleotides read TGTGCCAGTAGTATAGATGGCGGAGATATGAACACTGAAGCTTTCTTT.